This T cell receptor (beta chain) was sequenced in a study of somatic mutations in cytotoxic T cells in rheumatoid arthritis. Study-level findings and limits: Of under 85 patients, fewer than 10 had a largest CD8+ clone that exceeded 20% of CD8+ cells. Clonality of CD8+ T cells, which was compared between rheumatoid arthritis patients and age-matched healthy controls, did not differ significantly. An increase in CD8+ clonality with age was seen in rheumatoid arthritis patients but not in healthy controls.

Trimming shortened V by 2 bases and J by 4 bases, and 14 bases separated the two germline ends. The germline V gene encodes CDR1 KGHSH and CDR2 LQKENI. The CDR3 runs 15 residues. The healthy control group was made up of blood donors, who had a median age of about 50 years (range about 20-75) and were under 70% female. The repertoire was sequenced with immunoSEQ multiplex PCR; TCRdb's copy has only in-frame clones and lacks some. Among approximately 11,000 clones listed, roughly 80% were seen once. For this clone: Its specificity is unknown.

Sequenced input: CD8+ T cells sorted from blood. The sequence came from a middle-aged woman in good health. The rearrangement links TRBV18 to TRBJ2-5, with D unresolved. CDR3 residues: CASSPGLQHRETQYF. The CDR3 DNA sequence: TGTGCCAGCTCACCAGGTTTACAGCATCGAGAGACCCAGTACTTC.